The source of this T cell receptor (beta chain) is a study of blood T cell repertoires in COVID-19. Study information: Acute-phase and convalescent COVID-19 samples originated in the United States, Italy and Spain. PBMCs, B-cell-depleted T cells, or T cells were the source of the cDNA or gDNA that made up the material.

Germline assignment: CDR1 SQVTM and CDR2 ANQGSEA. The CDR3 is 10 residues long. V lost 4 bases, J lost 9 bases, and 7 bases lay in between. In the original processing: Cell counts per sample came from amplifying reference gene primers. TCRdb's copy holds only in-frame clones and misses some; the assay was immunoSEQ multiplex PCR. That table furnishes V, J and clone size, whereas the DNA furnished D and trimming. The sample gives hundreds of thousands of clones, 85% to 90% of which show up once; about 3% is in the top ten. This TCR came from a human donor in a cohort sampled during active COVID-19. The sequenced material came from peripheral blood. V usage is TRBV29-1 and J usage is TRBJ2-4, with a possible D match to TRBD1 (6 bases). This CDR3 reads CSVVTGIQYF. The CDR3, as DNA: TGCAGCGTTGTGACAGGCATTCAGTACTTC. The full variable domain, rest sourced from reference TRBV29-1 and TRBJ2-4, is SAVISQKPSRDICQRGTSLTIQCQVDSQVTMMFWYRQQPGQSLTLIATANQGSEATYESGFVIDKFPISRPNLTFSTLTVSNMSPEDSSIYLCSVVTGIQYFGAGTRLSVL.